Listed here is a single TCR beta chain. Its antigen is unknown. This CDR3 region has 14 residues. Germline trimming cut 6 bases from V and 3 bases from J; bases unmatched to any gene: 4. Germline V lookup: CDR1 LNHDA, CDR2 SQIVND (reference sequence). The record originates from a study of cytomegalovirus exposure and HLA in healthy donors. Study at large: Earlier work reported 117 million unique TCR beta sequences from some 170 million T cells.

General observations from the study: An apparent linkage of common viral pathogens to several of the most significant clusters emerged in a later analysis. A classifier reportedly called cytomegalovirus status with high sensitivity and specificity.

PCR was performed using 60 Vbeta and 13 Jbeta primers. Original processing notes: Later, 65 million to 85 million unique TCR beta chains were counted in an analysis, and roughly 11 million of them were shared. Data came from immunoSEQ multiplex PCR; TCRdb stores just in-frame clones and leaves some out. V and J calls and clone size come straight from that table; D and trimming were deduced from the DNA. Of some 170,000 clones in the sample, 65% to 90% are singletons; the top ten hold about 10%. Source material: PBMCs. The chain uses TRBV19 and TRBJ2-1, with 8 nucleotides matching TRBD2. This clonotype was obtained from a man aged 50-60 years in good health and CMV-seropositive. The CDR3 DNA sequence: TGTGCCAGTAGCAAACTAGCGGACTACAATGAGCAGTTCTTC. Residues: CASSKLADYNEQFF.